A selection of T cell receptor beta chains follows, all from one sample in a study of identical twins' blood T cells. Using its own MiXCR run on the 5' RACE reads, TCRdb lists one record per CDR3 protein. Found here are fewer than 450,000 distinct CDR3 sequences, roughly 28% of them singletons; the top ten hold around 5.6%. Specimen: PBMCs. These receptors were taken from a woman between 18 and 55 years old in good health. CDR3s include the opening cysteine and the closing phenylalanine or tryptophan. Each record gives: clone size, V gene, D gene, J gene, CDR3 protein, CDR3 DNA. The D gene is left open where the match is weak. Size is stated for part of the rows, as once, few or many counts, or as a class when the clone is expanded.

NA	TRBV5-5	NA	TRBJ2-1	CASSSGPSYNEQFF	TGTGCCAGCAGCTCCGGACCCTCCTACAATGAGCAGTTCTTC
NA	TRBV14	NA	TRBJ1-5	CALFAPHSNHPQHF	TGTGCCTTGTTTGCACCTCATAGCAATCACCCCCAGCATTTT
NA	TRBV29-1	NA	TRBJ1-1	CSVQTVEAFF	TGCAGCGTTCAGACGGTAGAAGCTTTCTTT
NA	TRBV19	TRBD2	TRBJ2-7	CASRDSGGRDEQYF	TGTGCCAGTAGAGACTCCGGCGGGAGAGACGAGCAGTACTTC
NA	TRBV18	TRBD1	TRBJ1-5	CASSPPSGGYGNQPQHF	TGTGCCAGCTCACCACCGTCAGGGGGCTATGGCAATCAGCCCCAGCATTTT
NA	TRBV7-9	NA	TRBJ1-6	CASSYGRYNSPLHF	TGTGCCAGCAGCTATGGGAGATATAATTCACCCCTCCACTTT
NA	TRBV5-1	NA	TRBJ1-5	CASSLSPGGQPQHF	TGCGCCAGCAGCTTGTCGCCCGGGGGTCAGCCCCAGCATTTT
NA	TRBV24-1	TRBD2	TRBJ2-1	CATRGEGNNEQFF	TGTGCCACCAGGGGGGAGGGCAACAATGAGCAGTTCTTC
few	TRBV7-9	NA	TRBJ1-2	CASSSPATRGDYGYTF	TGTGCCAGCAGCTCCCCAGCTACGCGGGGGGACTATGGCTACACCTTC
few	TRBV27	TRBD2	TRBJ2-1	CASSLAGGGVNEQFF	TGTGCCAGCAGTTTAGCTGGGGGAGGGGTCAATGAGCAGTTCTTC
many	TRBV29-1	NA	TRBJ1-5	CSALGQANQPQHF	TGCAGCGCCCTAGGGCAGGCTAATCAGCCCCAGCATTTT
many	TRBV15	NA	TRBJ1-3	CATSRWADFFSGNTIYF	TGTGCCACCAGCAGATGGGCTGACTTTTTCTCTGGAAACACCATATATTTT
many	TRBV24-1	NA	TRBJ2-3	CATRKGSTDTQYF	TGTGCCACCAGAAAGGGTAGCACAGATACGCAGTATTTT
NA	TRBV5-1	TRBD1	TRBJ1-1	CASSWDRTGEAFF	TGCGCCAGCAGCTGGGACCGGACAGGTGAAGCTTTCTTT
few	TRBV12-3/TRBV12-4	NA	TRBJ1-1	CATKGQMNTEAFF	TGTGCCACCAAGGGGCAGATGAACACTGAAGCTTTCTTT
NA	TRBV3-1	NA	TRBJ1-1	CASSQVGPGTEAFF	TGTGCCAGCAGCCAAGTGGGTCCGGGGACTGAAGCTTTCTTT
NA	TRBV29-1	NA	TRBJ2-2	CSVESGGAGQLFF	TGCAGCGTTGAATCTGGGGGGGCCGGGCAGCTGTTTTTT
NA	TRBV27	TRBD1	TRBJ1-2	CASCISGTGLYGYTF	TGTGCCAGCTGCATTTCCGGGACAGGACTGTATGGCTACACCTTC
many	TRBV5-5	NA	TRBJ2-1	CASSLMERAYNEQFF	TGTGCCAGCAGCTTGATGGAGAGGGCCTACAATGAGCAGTTCTTC
few	TRBV12-3/TRBV12-4	NA	TRBJ1-3	CASATRAVFRNTIYF	TGTGCCAGCGCCACCAGGGCAGTTTTTAGAAACACCATATATTTT
few	TRBV29-1	TRBD2	TRBJ2-1	CSVVLATYNEQFF	TGCAGCGTTGTACTAGCGACCTACAATGAGCAGTTCTTC
NA	TRBV19	NA	TRBJ2-1	CASSRKGEYINEQFF	TGTGCCAGTTCCCGTAAAGGAGAATATATCAATGAGCAGTTCTTC
few	TRBV12-3/TRBV12-4	TRBD2	TRBJ2-7	CASRPSGGDYEQYF	TGTGCCAGCAGGCCTAGCGGGGGAGACTACGAGCAGTACTTC
few	TRBV12-3/TRBV12-4	TRBD2	TRBJ2-7	CASTGTSRVREQYF	TGTGCCAGCACCGGGACTAGCCGGGTTAGGGAGCAGTACTTC
NA	TRBV19	NA	TRBJ1-1	CASSIVPGGNTEAFF	TGTGCCAGTAGTATAGTTCCTGGGGGCAACACTGAAGCTTTCTTT
NA	TRBV29-1	NA	TRBJ1-5	CSVVGGDNQPQHF	TGCAGCGTTGTAGGCGGGGACAATCAGCCCCAGCATTTT
NA	TRBV5-4	NA	TRBJ1-3	CASSLGTSTIDF	TGTGCCAGCAGCTTGGGGACAAGCACCATAGATTTT
NA	TRBV4-3	NA	TRBJ1-3	CASSQESIGNTIYF	TGCGCCAGCAGCCAAGAGAGCATTGGAAACACCATATATTTT
few	TRBV9	NA	TRBJ1-2	CASSVETNYGYTF	TGTGCCAGCAGCGTAGAGACAAACTATGGCTACACCTTC
NA	TRBV6-2/TRBV6-3	TRBD2	TRBJ2-7	CASRYTGTTASYEQYF	TGTGCCAGCAGATACACCGGGACTACCGCCTCCTACGAGCAGTACTTC
few	TRBV6-5	NA	TRBJ1-5	CASSYSARGNQPQHF	TGTGCCAGCAGTTACTCGGCCAGAGGAAATCAGCCCCAGCATTTT
NA	TRBV20-1	NA	TRBJ1-1	CSARTGSMNAEAFF	TGCAGTGCTCGAACAGGTTCGATGAACGCTGAAGCTTTCTTT
NA	TRBV6-2/TRBV6-3	NA	TRBJ2-7	CASSKPLSTGKDF	TGTGCCAGCAGCAAACCCCTATCGACAGGAAAGGACTTC
NA	TRBV20-1	NA	TRBJ1-1	CSARGGGVGSTEAFF	TGCAGTGCTAGAGGGGGGGGTGTGGGTAGCACTGAAGCTTTCTTT
few	TRBV2	NA	TRBJ1-6	CASTVGPVDSPLHF	TGTGCCAGCACAGTTGGTCCGGTGGATTCACCCCTCCACTTT
few	TRBV19	NA	TRBJ1-5	CGAGFNQPQHF	TGCGGCGCAGGGTTCAATCAGCCCCAGCATTTT
NA	TRBV6-5	NA	TRBJ1-3	CACSYLQDSGNTIYF	TGTGCCTGCAGTTACCTTCAGGACTCTGGAAACACCATATATTTT
few	TRBV10-3	NA	TRBJ2-5	CAISQWGDGKTQYF	TGTGCCATCAGTCAATGGGGCGACGGGAAGACCCAGTACTTC
NA	TRBV20-1	NA	TRBJ1-2	CSARVDPGSGPYGYTF	TGCAGTGCTAGAGTCGACCCCGGCTCGGGACCCTATGGCTACACCTTC
NA	TRBV5-1	NA	TRBJ2-1	CASRGFNEQFF	TGCGCCAGCCGAGGATTCAATGAGCAGTTCTTC
NA	TRBV9	NA	TRBJ1-5	CASSVDGGWRPQHF	TGTGCCAGCAGCGTAGACGGAGGGTGGAGGCCCCAGCATTTT
few	TRBV3-1	NA	TRBJ2-7	CASSQVTNEQYF	TGTGCCAGCAGCCAAGTGACAAACGAGCAGTACTTC
NA	TRBV5-1	NA	TRBJ2-5	CASSWTPGETQYF	TGCGCCAGCAGCTGGACACCTGGAGAGACCCAGTACTTC
NA	TRBV5-1	NA	TRBJ1-1	CASSFGAGLNTEAFF	TGCGCCAGCAGCTTCGGGGCCGGGTTGAACACTGAAGCTTTCTTT
once	TRBV5-1	NA	TRBJ1-1	CASSLLGMMNTEAFF	TGCGCCAGCAGCTTGCTGGGGATGATGAACACTGAAGCTTTCTTT
NA	TRBV10-2	NA	TRBJ1-1	CASRAGSAEAFF	TGCGCCAGCAGGGCAGGGAGTGCTGAAGCTTTCTTT
NA	TRBV5-1	NA	TRBJ1-4	CASSLEAGTNEKLFF	TGCGCCAGCAGCTTGGAGGCAGGCACTAATGAAAAACTGTTTTTT
NA	TRBV27	NA	TRBJ1-2	CASGEGVYGYTF	TGTGCCAGCGGGGAGGGAGTCTATGGCTACACCTTC
NA	TRBV20-1	NA	TRBJ2-1	CSASSRSPLLGEQFF	TGCAGTGCTAGTTCACGGTCCCCTTTGCTAGGTGAGCAGTTCTTC
few	TRBV3-1	NA	TRBJ1-6	CASSQRGYNSPLHF	TGTGCCAGCAGCCAAAGGGGGTATAATTCACCCCTCCACTTT